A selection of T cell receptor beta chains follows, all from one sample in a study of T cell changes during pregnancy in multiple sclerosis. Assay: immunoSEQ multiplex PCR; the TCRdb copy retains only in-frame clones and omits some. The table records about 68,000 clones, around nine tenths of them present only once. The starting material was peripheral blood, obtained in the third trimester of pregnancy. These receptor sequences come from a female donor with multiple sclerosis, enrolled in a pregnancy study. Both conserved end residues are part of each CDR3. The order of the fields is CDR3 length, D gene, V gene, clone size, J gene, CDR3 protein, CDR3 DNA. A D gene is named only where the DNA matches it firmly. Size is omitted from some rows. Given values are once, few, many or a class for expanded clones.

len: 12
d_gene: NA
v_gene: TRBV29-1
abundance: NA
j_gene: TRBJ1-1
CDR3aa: CVVREENTEAFF
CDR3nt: TGTGTGGTGCGGGAGGAGAACACTGAAGCTTTCTTT

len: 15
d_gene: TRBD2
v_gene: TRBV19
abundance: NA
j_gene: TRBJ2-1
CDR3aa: CASSIAGGPYNEQFF
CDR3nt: TGTGCCAGTAGTATAGCGGGAGGGCCCTACAATGAGCAGTTCTTC

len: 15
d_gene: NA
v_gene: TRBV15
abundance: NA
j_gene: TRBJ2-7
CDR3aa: CAKRQANLTPYEQYF
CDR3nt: TGTGCCAAACGACAGGCCAATCTTACTCCCTACGAGCAGTACTTC

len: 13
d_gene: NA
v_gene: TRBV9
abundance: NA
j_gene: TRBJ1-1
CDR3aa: CASSAEPGSEAFF
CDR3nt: TGTGCCAGCAGCGCCGAACCCGGGAGTGAAGCTTTCTTT

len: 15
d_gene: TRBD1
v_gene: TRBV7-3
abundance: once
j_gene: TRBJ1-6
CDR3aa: CASSPRTGGDSPLHF
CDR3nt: TGTGCCAGCAGCCCAAGGACAGGGGGTGATTCACCCCTCCACTTT

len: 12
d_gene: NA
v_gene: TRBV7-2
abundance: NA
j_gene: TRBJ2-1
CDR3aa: CASSLDLNEQFF
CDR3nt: TGTGCCAGCAGCTTAGATCTCAATGAGCAGTTCTTC

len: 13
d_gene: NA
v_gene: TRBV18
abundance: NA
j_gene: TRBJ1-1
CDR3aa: CASSRGENTEAFF
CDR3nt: TGTGCCAGCTCACGGGGGGAGAACACTGAAGCTTTCTTT

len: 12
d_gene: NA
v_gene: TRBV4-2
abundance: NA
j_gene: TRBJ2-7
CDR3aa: CASSRRDYEQYF
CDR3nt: TGTGCCAGCAGCCGGAGGGACTACGAGCAGTACTTC

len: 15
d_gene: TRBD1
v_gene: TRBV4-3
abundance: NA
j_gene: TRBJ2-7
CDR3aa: CASSERDRYSYEQYF
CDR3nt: TGCGCCAGCAGCGAACGGGACAGGTACTCCTACGAGCAGTACTTC

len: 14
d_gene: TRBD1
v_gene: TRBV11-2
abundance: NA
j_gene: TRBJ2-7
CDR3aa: CASSSGQGRGEQYF
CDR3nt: TGTGCCAGCAGCTCCGGACAGGGACGAGGGGAGCAGTACTTC

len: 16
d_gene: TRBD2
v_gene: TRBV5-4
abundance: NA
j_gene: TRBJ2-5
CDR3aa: CASSPGGAGVVETQYF
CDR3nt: TGTGCCAGCAGCCCCGGGGGAGCGGGAGTTGTGGAGACCCAGTACTTC

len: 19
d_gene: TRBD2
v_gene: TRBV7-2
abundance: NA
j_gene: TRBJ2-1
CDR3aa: CASSLVASGGVSSYNEQFF
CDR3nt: TGTGCCAGCAGCTTAGTGGCTAGCGGGGGCGTAAGCTCCTACAATGAGCAGTTCTTC

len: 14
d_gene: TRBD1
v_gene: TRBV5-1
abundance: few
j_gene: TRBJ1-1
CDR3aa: CASSSDRAGTEAFF
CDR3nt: TGCGCCAGCAGCTCGGACAGGGCGGGCACTGAAGCTTTCTTT

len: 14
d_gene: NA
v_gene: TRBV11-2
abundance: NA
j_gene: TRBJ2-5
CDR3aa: CASSSLSPLRAQYF
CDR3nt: TGTGCCAGCAGCTCGCTTTCGCCCCTCCGGGCCCAGTACTTC

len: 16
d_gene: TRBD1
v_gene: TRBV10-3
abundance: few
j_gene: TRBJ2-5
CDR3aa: CAISDSDRAPRETQYF
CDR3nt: TGTGCCATCAGTGACTCCGACAGGGCCCCTCGAGAGACCCAGTACTTC

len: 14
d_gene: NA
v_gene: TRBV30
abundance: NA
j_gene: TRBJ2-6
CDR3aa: CAWREAPGANVLTF
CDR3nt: TGTGCCTGGAGAGAGGCTCCTGGGGCCAACGTCCTGACTTTC

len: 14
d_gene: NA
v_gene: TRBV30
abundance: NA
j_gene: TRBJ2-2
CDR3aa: CAWSRGRGTGELFF
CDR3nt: TGTGCCTGGTCCAGGGGACGCGGCACCGGGGAGCTGTTTTTT

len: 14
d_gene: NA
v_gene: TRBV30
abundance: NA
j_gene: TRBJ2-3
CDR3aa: CAWSFTISTDTQYF
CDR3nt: TGTGCCTGGAGCTTCACTATCAGCACAGATACGCAGTATTTT

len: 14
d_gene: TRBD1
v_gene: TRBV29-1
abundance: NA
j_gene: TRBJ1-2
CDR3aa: CSVAGQGLIYGYTF
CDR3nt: TGCAGCGTCGCGGGACAGGGGCTAATCTATGGCTACACCTTC

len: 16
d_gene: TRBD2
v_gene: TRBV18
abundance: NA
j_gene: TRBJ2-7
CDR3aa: CASSPYGGGNSYEQYF
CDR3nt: TGTGCCAGCTCACCATATGGCGGGGGAAACTCCTACGAGCAGTACTTC

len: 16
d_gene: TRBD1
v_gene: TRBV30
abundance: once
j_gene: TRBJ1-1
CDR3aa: CAWSVTRTGENTEAFF
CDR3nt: TGTGCCTGGAGTGTTACCCGAACAGGGGAGAACACTGAAGCTTTCTTT

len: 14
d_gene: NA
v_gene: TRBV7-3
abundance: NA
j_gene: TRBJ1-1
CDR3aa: CASSPSTRYTEAFF
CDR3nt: TGTGCCAGCAGCCCCTCCACACGTTACACTGAAGCTTTCTTT

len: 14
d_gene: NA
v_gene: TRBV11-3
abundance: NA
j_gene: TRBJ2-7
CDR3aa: CASSPSTGSYEQYF
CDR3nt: TGTGCCAGCAGCCCCTCCACGGGATCCTACGAGCAGTACTTC

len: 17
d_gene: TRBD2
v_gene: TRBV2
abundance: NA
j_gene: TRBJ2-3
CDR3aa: CASSFSAGGLAGDTQYF
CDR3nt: TGTGCCAGCAGTTTTAGCGCGGGCGGGCTAGCGGGTGATACGCAGTATTTT

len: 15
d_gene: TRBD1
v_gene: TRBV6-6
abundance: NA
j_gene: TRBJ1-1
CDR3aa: CASSSTGTANTEAFF
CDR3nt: TGTGCCAGCAGTTCTACCGGGACAGCGAACACTGAAGCTTTCTTT

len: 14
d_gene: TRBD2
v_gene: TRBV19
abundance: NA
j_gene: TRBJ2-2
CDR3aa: CASTGTSGIGELFF
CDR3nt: TGTGCCAGTACCGGGACTAGCGGTATCGGGGAGCTGTTTTTT

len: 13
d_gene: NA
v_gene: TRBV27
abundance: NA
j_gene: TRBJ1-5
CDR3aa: CASSLTYNQPQHF
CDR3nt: TGTGCCAGCAGTTTAACCTACAATCAGCCCCAGCATTTT

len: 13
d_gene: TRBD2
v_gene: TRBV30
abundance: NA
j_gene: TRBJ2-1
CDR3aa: CAWGRLAGNEQFF
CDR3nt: TGTGCCTGGGGGAGGCTAGCGGGCAATGAGCAGTTCTTC

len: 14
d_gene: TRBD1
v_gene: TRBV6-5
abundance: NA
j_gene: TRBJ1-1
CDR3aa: CASSYSTGTTEAFF
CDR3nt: TGTGCCAGCAGTTACTCGACAGGGACCACTGAAGCTTTCTTT

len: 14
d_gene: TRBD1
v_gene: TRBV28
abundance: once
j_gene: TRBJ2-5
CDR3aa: CASRKTYDRVAQYF
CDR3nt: TGTGCCAGCAGAAAAACATATGACAGGGTGGCCCAGTACTTC

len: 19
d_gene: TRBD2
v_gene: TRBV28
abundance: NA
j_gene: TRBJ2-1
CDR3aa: CASSSPGLAGGHLYNEQFF
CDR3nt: TGTGCCAGCAGTTCCCCGGGACTAGCGGGAGGGCACCTCTACAATGAGCAGTTCTTC

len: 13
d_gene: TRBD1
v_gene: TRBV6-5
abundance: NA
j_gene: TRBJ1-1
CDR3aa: CASKQGAYTEAFF
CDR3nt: TGTGCCAGCAAACAGGGGGCTTACACTGAAGCTTTCTTT

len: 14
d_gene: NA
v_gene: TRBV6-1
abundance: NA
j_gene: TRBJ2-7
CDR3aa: CASRAVQPTYEQYF
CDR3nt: TGTGCCAGCAGGGCAGTACAACCAACGTACGAGCAGTACTTC

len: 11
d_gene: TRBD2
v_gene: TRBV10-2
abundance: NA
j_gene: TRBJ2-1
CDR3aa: CASRLADEQFF
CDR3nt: TGCGCCAGCAGACTAGCGGATGAGCAGTTCTTC

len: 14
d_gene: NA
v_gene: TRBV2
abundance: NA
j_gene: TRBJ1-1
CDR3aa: CASSERGYNTEAFF
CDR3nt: TGTGCCAGCAGTGAAAGGGGTTATAACACTGAAGCTTTCTTT

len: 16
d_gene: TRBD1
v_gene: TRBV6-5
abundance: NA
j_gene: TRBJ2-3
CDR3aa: CASSYSGTVGTDTQYF
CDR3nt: TGTGCCAGCAGTTACTCGGGGACAGTGGGCACAGATACGCAGTATTTT

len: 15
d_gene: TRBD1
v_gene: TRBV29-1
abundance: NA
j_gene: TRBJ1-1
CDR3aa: CSVEDLGQGGAEAFF
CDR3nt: TGCAGCGTTGAAGATCTAGGACAGGGAGGGGCTGAAGCTTTCTTT

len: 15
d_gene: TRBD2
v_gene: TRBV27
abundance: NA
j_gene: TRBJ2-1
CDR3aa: CASSPGLAGGGEQFF
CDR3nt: TGTGCCAGCAGTCCCGGACTAGCGGGAGGGGGTGAGCAGTTCTTC

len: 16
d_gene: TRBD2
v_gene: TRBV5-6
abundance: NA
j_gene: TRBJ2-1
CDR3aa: CASSFGTSGYYNEQFF
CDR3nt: TGTGCCAGCAGCTTTGGGACTAGCGGTTATTACAATGAGCAGTTCTTC

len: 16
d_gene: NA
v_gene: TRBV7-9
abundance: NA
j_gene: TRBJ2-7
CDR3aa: CASSPKTSGGTSEQYF
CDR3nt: TGTGCCAGCAGCCCTAAGACCAGCGGAGGGACGTCCGAGCAGTACTTC

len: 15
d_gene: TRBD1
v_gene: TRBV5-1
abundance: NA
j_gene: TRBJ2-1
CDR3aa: CASSLVTGENNEQFF
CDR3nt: TGCGCCAGCAGCTTGGTGACAGGGGAAAACAATGAGCAGTTCTTC